Following are 19 T cell receptor beta chains from one sample sequenced in a study of CD8 T cells in Susac syndrome. RNA, at about 0.45 to 1 ug, was reverse transcribed with random hexamers. MiXCR, run by TCRdb on the immunoSEQ multiplex PCR reads, gives a single entry per CDR3 protein. Of 250,000 to 300,000 distinct CDR3 sequences listed, around 85% were seen once; the top ten hold roughly 0.21%. Specimen: CD8+ T cells from PBMCs. The receptors shown here come from a human donor with multiple sclerosis.

The rearrangement joins TRBV28 to TRBJ2-1; the match to TRBD2 covers 16 bases. The germline gives CDR1 MDHEN, CDR2 SYDVKM. J gave up 6 bases and V 5 bases, and 7 bases lay outside the gene matches. This CDR3 region has 17 residues. The CDR3 loop reads CASSAGLAGGPINEQFF. Here the CDR3 DNA reads TGTGCCAGCAGTGCGGGACTAGCGGGAGGGCCTATCAATGAGCAGTTCTTC.

V and J are TRBV7-9 and TRBJ2-7; D is unclear. V was pared by 5 bases and J by 6 bases, with 11 bases between. The germline V gene has CDR1 SEHNR and CDR2 FQNEAQ (reference sequence). The CDR3 has 12 amino acids. This chain's CDR3 is CASSPQSSEQYF. Written as DNA, the CDR3 is TGTGCCAGCAGCCCCCAGTCTTCCGAGCAGTACTTC.

The chain joins TRBV7-2 to TRBJ1-4, with 7 bases identical to TRBD1. Germline values: CDR1 SGHTA, CDR2 FQGNSA. The CDR3 consists of 16 residues. The V and J ends lost 5 bases and 11 bases, in that order; junction bases with no gene match: 17. CDR3 coding DNA: TGTGCCAGCAGCCTAAACCTGGACAGGATTAAGAGTAAACTGTTTTTT. Protein product: CASSLNLDRIKSKLFF.

This chain connects TRBV2 to TRBJ2-7, with 11 bases identical to TRBD1. Germline V gene sequence: CDR1 SNHLY, CDR2 FYNNEI. CDR3 length: 14 residues. With 5 bases clipped from V and 6 bases from J, the junction kept 6 bases outside the gene matches. CDR3 DNA sequence: TGTGCCAGCAGTCGTAGGACAGGGGGCACCGAGCAGTACTTC. Translation gives CASSRRTGGTEQYF.

The V gene is TRBV20-1, the J gene TRBJ1-1; no reliable D call. The CDR3 loop spans 14 amino acids. Germline V CDR1 and CDR2: DFQATT, SNEGSKA (reference sequence). Between the trimmed V and J ends, which lost 0 bases and 7 bases, there was a span of 15 bases. For the CDR3, the DNA is TGCAGTGCTAGAGATCAGGTAGTGGGATATGAAGCTTTCTTT. Translation gives CSARDQVVGYEAFF.

This clonotype is a singleton in its sample. The chain has TRBV6-5 and TRBJ1-2; TRBD1 matches at 7 bases. CDR3 length: 18 residues. The V segment lost 5 bases and the J segment 0 bases; nucleotides outside the gene matches: 15. The germline CDR1 and CDR2 sequences are MNHEY and SVGAGI. CDR3 loop: CASSTRQGLEFANYGYTF. CDR3 in DNA: TGTGCCAGCAGTACGCGACAGGGTCTGGAATTTGCTAACTATGGCTACACCTTC.

V is TRBV3-1 and J is TRBJ2-1; D uncertain. Trimming left V 0 bases short and J 3 bases short, with 9 bases between. The V gene's germline CDR1 is LGHDT and CDR2 YNNKEL (reference sequence). This CDR3 contains 15 residues. The DNA for the CDR3 is TGTGCCAGCAGCCAAGAAAGGCCATTCTACAATGAGCAGTTCTTC. As protein: CASSQERPFYNEQFF.

The V and J genes are TRBV27 and TRBJ1-2; D perhaps matches TRBD1 (5 bases). The CDR3 contains 15 residues. V was cut by 1 base and J by 5 bases, with 14 bases left in between. The V gene's germline CDR1 is MNHEY and CDR2 SMNVEV (reference sequence). The CDR3 DNA sequence: TGTGCCAGCAGTTTATGGGGCGTTCCAGGGTATGGCTACACCTTC. Translated, it gives CASSLWGVPGYGYTF.

The chain carries TRBV30 and TRBJ1-3, with D possibly being TRBD1 (5 bases). The CDR3 spans 14 residues. CDR1 is GTSNPN, CDR2 SVGIG, per germline (reference sequence). With 5 bases removed from V and 0 bases from J, the gap between germline ends came to 11 bases. CDR3 in DNA: TGTGCCTGGTCAACAGGTTCCTCTGGAAACACCATATATTTT. Protein sequence: CAWSTGSSGNTIYF.

The chain employs TRBV10-3 and TRBJ2-7; 8 nucleotides agree with TRBD2. The CDR3 runs to 16 residues. Germline trimming cut 0 bases from V and 5 bases from J; bases unmatched to any gene: 9. From germline, CDR1 is ENHRY and CDR2 SYGVKD. This chain's CDR3 is CAISESETSVVDEQYF. CDR3 nucleotides: TGTGCCATCAGTGAGTCGGAGACTAGCGTCGTCGACGAGCAGTACTTC.

J is TRBJ1-6 and V is TRBV27; 7 bases agree with TRBD1. J was trimmed by 7 bases and V by 2 bases; bases with no gene match: 5. This CDR3 comprises 15 residues. Germline V lookup: CDR1 MNHEY, CDR2 SMNVEV (reference sequence). This CDR3 reads CASSLTQGINSPLHF. For the CDR3, the DNA is TGTGCCAGCAGTTTAACACAGGGGATCAATTCACCCCTCCACTTT.

The chain carries TRBV6-1 and TRBJ1-2; D gene uncertain. With 3 bases removed from V and 5 bases from J, the gap between germline ends came to 16 bases. Germline-derived CDR1 and CDR2 are MNHNS and SASEGT. The CDR3 loop spans 15 amino acids. As DNA, the CDR3 is TGTGCCAGCAGTGACAACCCTCTGACCCTTTATGGCTACACCTTC. It yields the protein CASSDNPLTLYGYTF.

The V and J genes are TRBV10-1 and TRBJ2-6; D is ambiguous. The V gene's germline CDR1 is WNHNN and CDR2 SYGVQD (reference sequence). The V and J ends lost 0 bases and 2 bases respectively, with 14 bases between them. The CDR3 loop spans 18 amino acids. The CDR3 region has the DNA TGCGCCAGCAGTGAGTCCCCGATAGGAGCAACTGGGGCCAACGTCCTGACTTTC. Its protein product is CASSESPIGATGANVLTF.

The V and J genes are TRBV30 and TRBJ2-7, with 8 bases identical to TRBD1. Germline V gives CDR1 GTSNPN, CDR2 SVGIG (reference sequence). V lost 2 bases and J lost 0; bases outside the gene matches: 3. The CDR3 sequence is 14 residues long. The CDR3 DNA sequence: TGTGCCTGGAGTTCAGGGGGCCGCTCCTACGAGCAGTACTTC. This translates into CAWSSGGRSYEQYF.

The V and J genes are TRBV6-5 and TRBJ2-1, with 8 bases fitting TRBD2. J gave up 8 bases and V 6 bases, and 6 bases lay outside the gene matches. This CDR3 is built from 13 residues. CDR1 MNHEY and CDR2 SVGAGI come from the germline V gene. CDR3 residues: CASSQGLVDEQFF. The CDR3 coding sequence is TGTGCCAGCAGCCAGGGACTAGTCGATGAGCAGTTCTTC.

This clonotype showed up just once. This sequence joins TRBV7-6 and TRBJ2-3; D remains unclear. The CDR3 contains 14 residues. CDR1 SGHVS and CDR2 FNYEAQ come from the germline V gene. Trimming removed 2 bases at V and 6 bases at J, with 12 bases between. CDR3 coding DNA: TGTGCCAGCAGCTTATTAGATGGAAAGGATACGCAGTATTTT. Translating it yields CASSLLDGKDTQYF.

The chain couples TRBV9 to TRBJ2-7, with TRBD2 matching 7 bases. The CDR3 runs to 19 residues. The junction had 17 bases not matched to a gene; V was cut back by 1 base and J by 1 base. CDR1 is SGDLS and CDR2 is YYNGEE in the germline V gene. This CDR3 reads CASSVSSLGEGTESYEQYF. The DNA for the CDR3 is TGTGCCAGCAGCGTATCCTCATTGGGGGAGGGTACAGAATCCTACGAGCAGTACTTC.

The V gene is TRBV11-2, the J gene TRBJ2-5, with D possibly matching TRBD2 (6 bases). Germline CDR1 and CDR2: SGHAT and FQNNGV. The CDR3 extends over 16 amino acids. V lost 3 bases to trimming and J lost 2 bases, with 16 bases between them. CDR3 region: CASSLANLAYQETQYF. The CDR3 bases are TGTGCCAGCAGCTTGGCTAATCTAGCGTATCAAGAGACCCAGTACTTC.

The J gene is TRBJ1-4, the V gene TRBV19; D not certain. The CDR3 covers 13 residues. Trimming stripped 3 bases from V and 8 bases from J, with 10 bases between. CDR1 LNHDA and CDR2 SQIVND come from the germline V gene (reference sequence). CDR3: CASSMDLEEKLFF. DNA for the CDR3: TGTGCCAGTAGTATGGACTTGGAGGAAAAACTGTTTTTT.